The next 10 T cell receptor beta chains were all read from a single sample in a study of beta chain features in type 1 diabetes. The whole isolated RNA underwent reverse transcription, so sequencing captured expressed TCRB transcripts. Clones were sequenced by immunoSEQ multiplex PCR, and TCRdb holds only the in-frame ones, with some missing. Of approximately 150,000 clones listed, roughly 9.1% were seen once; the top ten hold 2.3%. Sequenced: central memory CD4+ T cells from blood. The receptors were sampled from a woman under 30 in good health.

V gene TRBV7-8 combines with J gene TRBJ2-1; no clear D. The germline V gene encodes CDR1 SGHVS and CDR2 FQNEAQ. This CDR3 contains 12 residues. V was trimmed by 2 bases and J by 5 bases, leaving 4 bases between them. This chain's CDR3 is CASSLSDNEQFF. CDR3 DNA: TGTGCCAGCAGCTTATCAGACAATGAGCAGTTCTTC.

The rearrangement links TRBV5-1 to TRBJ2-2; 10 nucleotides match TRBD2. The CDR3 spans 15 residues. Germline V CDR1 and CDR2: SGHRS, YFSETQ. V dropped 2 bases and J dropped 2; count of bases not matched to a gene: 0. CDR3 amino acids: CASSLLAGNTGELFF. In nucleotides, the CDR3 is TGCGCCAGCAGCTTACTAGCGGGAAACACCGGGGAGCTGTTTTTT.

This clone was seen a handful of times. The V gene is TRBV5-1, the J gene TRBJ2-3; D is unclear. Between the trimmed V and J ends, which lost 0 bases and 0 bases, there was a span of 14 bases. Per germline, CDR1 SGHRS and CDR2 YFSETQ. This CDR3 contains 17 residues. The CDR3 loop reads CASSLVTLASSTDTQYF. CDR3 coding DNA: TGCGCCAGCAGCTTGGTCACTTTAGCTTCTAGCACAGATACGCAGTATTTT.

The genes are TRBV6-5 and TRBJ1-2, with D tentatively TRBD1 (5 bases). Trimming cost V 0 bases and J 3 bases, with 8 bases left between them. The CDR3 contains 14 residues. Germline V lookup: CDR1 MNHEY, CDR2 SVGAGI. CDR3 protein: CASSYSQGDYGYTF. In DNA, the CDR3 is TGTGCCAGCAGTTACTCGCAGGGCGACTATGGCTACACCTTC.

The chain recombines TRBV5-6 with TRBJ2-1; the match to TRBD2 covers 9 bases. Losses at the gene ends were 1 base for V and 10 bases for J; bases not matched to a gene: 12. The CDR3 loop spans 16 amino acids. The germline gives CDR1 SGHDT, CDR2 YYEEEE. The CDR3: CASSLRRLAGMVEQFF. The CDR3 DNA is TGTGCCAGCAGCTTGAGGCGGCTAGCGGGGATGGTGGAGCAGTTCTTC.

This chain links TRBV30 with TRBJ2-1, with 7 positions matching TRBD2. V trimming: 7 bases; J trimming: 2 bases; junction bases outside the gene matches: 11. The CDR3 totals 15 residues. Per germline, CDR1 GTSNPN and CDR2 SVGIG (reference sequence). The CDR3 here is CASAQEAGPYNEQFF. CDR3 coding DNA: TGTGCCTCCGCCCAGGAAGCGGGGCCCTACAATGAGCAGTTCTTC.

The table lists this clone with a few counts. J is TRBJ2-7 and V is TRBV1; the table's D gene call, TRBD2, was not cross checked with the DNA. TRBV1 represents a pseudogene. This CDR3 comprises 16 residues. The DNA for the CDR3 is TGCACCAGCAGCCGCGCCGCTGGGACTAGCTACTACGAGCAGTACTTC. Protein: CTSSRAAGTSYYEQYF.

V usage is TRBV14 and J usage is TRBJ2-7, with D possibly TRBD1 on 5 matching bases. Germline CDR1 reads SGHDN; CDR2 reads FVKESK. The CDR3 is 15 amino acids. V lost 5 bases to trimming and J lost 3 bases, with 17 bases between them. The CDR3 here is CASSLGARNNYEQYF. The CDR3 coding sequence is TGTGCCAGCAGCTTAGGGGCACGGAACAACTACGAGCAGTACTTC.

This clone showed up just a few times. The CDR3 sequence: CASTPGGQTGELFF. In DNA form, the CDR3 reads TGCGCCAGCACCCCGGGGGGCCAAACCGGGGAGCTGTTTTTT. The chain is built from TRBV5-1 and TRBJ2-2; a weak D match, TRBD2 (7 bases). This CDR3 is 14 amino acids long. Germline V CDR1 and CDR2: SGHRS, YFSETQ. Trimming took off 6 bases at V and 5 bases at J, with 14 bases between the two ends.

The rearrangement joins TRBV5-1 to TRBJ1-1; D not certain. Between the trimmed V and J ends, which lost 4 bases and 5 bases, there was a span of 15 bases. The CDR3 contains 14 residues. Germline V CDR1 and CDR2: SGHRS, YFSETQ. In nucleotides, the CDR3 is TGCGCCAGCAGCCAACCGGGCGGGTGGACTGAAGCTTTCTTT. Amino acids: CASSQPGGWTEAFF.